The present entry profiles one TCR beta chain with its context. This entry belongs to a study of technical replicates of blood from several donors. This table comes from immunoSEQ multiplex PCR, and its TCRdb copy is limited to in-frame clones, with some not included. The profile shows tens of thousands of clones, around 90% of them singletons. J was trimmed by 3 bases and V by 8 bases; bases with no gene match: 15. CDR1 and CDR2 from the germline V gene are MGHDK and SYGVNS. This CDR3 has 17 amino acids. The rearrangement joins TRBV25-1 to TRBJ1-5; the match to TRBD1 covers 8 bases. Sequenced sample: T cells isolated from PBMCs. The TCR comes from a human donor in good health. Some clones in this sample may be carry-over from other donors' samples. CDR3 amino acids: CASEQTGQDLFNQPQHF. CDR3 nucleotide sequence: TGTGCCAGCGAACAAACGGGACAGGATCTTTTCAATCAGCCCCAGCATTTT.